The present TCR beta chain was sequenced within a study of STAT5B mutations in CD4+ large granular lymphocyte leukemia. Study outcomes and limitations: Without putative leukemic clones, patient CD4-sorted repertoires remained more clonal than healthy CD4+ repertoires. Main leukemic clonotypes were patient-specific, but approximately 27% appeared at low frequency elsewhere.

The trim removed 4 bases at V and 4 bases at J, leaving 10 bases unmatched. The V gene's germline CDR1 is MGHRA and CDR2 YSYEKL. This CDR3 has 15 amino acids. Concerning this clone itself: Its specificity is unknown.

Sequencing was at survey level. Clones were sequenced by immunoSEQ multiplex PCR, and TCRdb holds only the in-frame ones, with some missing. The sample lists around 33,000 clones; 69% were seen once. Controls came from buffy coats of healthy blood donors. This TCR derives from a human donor in good health. The genes are TRBV4-1 and TRBJ2-7, with TRBD2 matching over 7 bases. The sequenced sample consisted of CD4+ T cells from blood buffy coats. CDR3 sequence: CASSLELPGGYEQYF. CDR3 DNA sequence: TGCGCCAGCAGCCTGGAGTTACCGGGGGGTTACGAGCAGTACTTC.